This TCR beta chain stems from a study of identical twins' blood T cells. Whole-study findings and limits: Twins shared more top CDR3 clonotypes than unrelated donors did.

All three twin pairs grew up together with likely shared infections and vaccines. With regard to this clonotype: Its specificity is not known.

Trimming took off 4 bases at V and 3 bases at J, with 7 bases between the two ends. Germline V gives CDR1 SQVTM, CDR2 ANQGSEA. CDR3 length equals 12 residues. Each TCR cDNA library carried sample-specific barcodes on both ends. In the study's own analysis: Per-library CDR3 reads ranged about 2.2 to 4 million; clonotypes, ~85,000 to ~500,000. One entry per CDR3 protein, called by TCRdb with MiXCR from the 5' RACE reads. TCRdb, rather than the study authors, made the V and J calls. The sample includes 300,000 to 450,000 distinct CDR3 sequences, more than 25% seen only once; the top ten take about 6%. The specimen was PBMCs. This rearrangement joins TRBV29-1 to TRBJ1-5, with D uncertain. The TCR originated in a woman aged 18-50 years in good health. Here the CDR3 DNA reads TGCAGCGTTGCCGGCCTCAATCAGCCCCAGCATTTT. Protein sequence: CSVAGLNQPQHF.